Presented here are 18 T cell receptor beta chains from one specimen sequenced in a study of regulatory dendritic cells for organ transplantation (dated by TCRdb to 2016 to 2017). These TCRs' antigens remain unknown. Libraries were made using the immunoSEQ multiplex PCR assay. TCRdb re-hosts the immuneACCESS table, in-frame sequences only. Its copies lack some clones; in the studies checked, an unresolved V gene accounts for under half of them, and the cause for the rest is not known. For this sample the table gives roughly 8,500 clones, of which 55% to 80% were detected only once. The top ten clones comprise roughly 3.5% of the sample. Sorted T cell subsets were CFSE-labeled and co-cultured for around 5 days with allogeneic regulatory or mature dendritic cells at a 1:10 DC:T ratio. The sample taken for sequencing was memory CD4+ T cells from blood cultured with dendritic cells. Sample cell subset or site, as interpreted from the label and publication: CD45RO+ memory T cells. Source of these receptors: a human donor in good health.

The J gene is TRBJ2-1, the V gene TRBV18; the match to TRBD2 covers 8 bases. Per the germline V gene, CDR1 is KGHSH and CDR2 is LQKENI. The CDR3 covers 16 residues. V was pared by 6 bases and J by 5 bases, with 12 bases of the junction left unmatched. The CDR3 DNA follows: TGTGCCAGCTCCCCTGACCGGGGGGGCAGCGACAATGAGCAGTTCTTC. Protein sequence: CASSPDRGGSDNEQFF.

The gene calls are TRBV7-2 and TRBJ2-1, with TRBD1 matching over 7 bases. In germline, CDR1 is SGHTA, CDR2 FQGNSA. Trimming removed 5 bases from V and 7 bases from J; junction bases left unmatched: 8. The length of the CDR3 is 14 residues. The CDR3 region is CASSPGQPRNEQFF. The CDR3 coding sequence is TGTGCCAGCAGCCCGGGACAGCCAAGGAATGAGCAGTTCTTC.

The chain links TRBV5-4 to TRBJ1-2; 8 nucleotides align to TRBD1. V lost 4 bases to trimming and J lost 5 bases; unmatched junction nucleotides: 4. Germline V gene sequence: CDR1 SGHNT, CDR2 YYREEE (reference sequence). CDR3 size: 13 residues. In DNA form, the CDR3 reads TGTGCCAGCAGCACAGACAGGGGATATGGCTACACCTTC. This translates into CASSTDRGYGYTF. Using reference TRBV5-4 and TRBJ1-2 for the parts outside the CDR3, the full variable domain is ETGVTQSPTHLIKTRGQQVTLRCSSQSGHNTVSWYQQALGQGPQFIFQYYREEENGRGNFPPRFSGLQFPNYSSELNVNALELDDSALYLCASSTDRGYGYTFGSGTRLTVV.

The gene calls are TRBV19 and TRBJ2-5; TRBD1 agrees at 11 bases. The length of the CDR3 is 16 residues. Trimming at V came to 4 bases and at J to 5 bases, leaving 9 bases not matched to a gene. Germline V gives CDR1 LNHDA, CDR2 SQIVND (reference sequence). CDR3 loop: CASSSRTGGGGETQYF. The CDR3, as DNA: TGTGCCAGTAGTAGCCGGACAGGGGGCGGGGGGGAGACCCAGTACTTC.

V is TRBV7-2 and J is TRBJ1-1; 8 bases map to TRBD1. CDR1 is SGHTA and CDR2 is FQGNSA in the germline V gene. The length of the CDR3 is 19 residues. Losses at the gene ends were 0 bases for V and 0 bases for J; bases not matched to a gene: 12. In DNA form, the CDR3 reads TGTGCCAGCAGCTTAGCTAGCCAAAGACAGGGGACTATGAACACTGAAGCTTTCTTT. Translated, it gives CASSLASQRQGTMNTEAFF.

The chain joins TRBV7-9 to TRBJ2-3; 8 positions agree with TRBD2. The CDR3 contains 16 residues. Losses at the gene ends were 2 bases for V and 4 bases for J; bases not matched to a gene: 8. Germline CDR1 and CDR2: SEHNR and FQNEAQ (reference sequence). CDR3 sequence: CASSLMSGGFSDTQYF. CDR3 in DNA: TGTGCCAGCAGCTTAATGAGCGGGGGATTCTCAGATACGCAGTATTTT.

In DNA form, the CDR3 reads TGTGCCAGCAGTGTCCCGGGACAGTCTGCGGGAGCTTTCTTT. It translates to CASSVPGQSAGAFF. The chain has TRBV2 and TRBJ1-1, with 7 bases matching TRBD1. J lost 10 bases, V lost 4 bases, and 12 bases had no gene match. CDR1 SNHLY and CDR2 FYNNEI come from the germline V gene. This CDR3 is 14 amino acids long.

The chain couples TRBV2 to TRBJ1-4; tentative D call: TRBD1 (6 bases). Trimming removed 8 bases from V and 6 bases from J, with 16 bases in between. There are 14 residues in the CDR3. Germline V lookup: CDR1 SNHLY, CDR2 FYNNEI. CDR3 bases: TGTGCCAGCGGAAAAGGGGGGGACGATGAAAAACTGTTTTTT. As protein: CASGKGGDDEKLFF.

J is TRBJ2-5 and V is TRBV29-1, with D hard to call. Trimming pared 3 bases from V and 5 bases from J, leaving 13 bases between. CDR3 length: 13 residues. Germline V gene sequence: CDR1 SQVTM, CDR2 ANQGSEA. The CDR3 DNA is TGCAGCGTTGAGAGTTTGTCAGCGGAGACCCAGTACTTC. Translation gives CSVESLSAETQYF.

This sequence joins TRBV4-2 and TRBJ2-1, with 10 positions matching TRBD2. V gave up 6 bases and J gave up 6 bases; unmatched junction bases: 2. Germline lookup yields CDR1 LGHNA and CDR2 YNFKEQ. The CDR3 loop spans 13 amino acids. CDR3 bases: TGTGCCAGCAGATTAGCGGGGGGCAATGAGCAGTTCTTC. This gives the protein CASRLAGGNEQFF.

The genes are TRBV4-2 and TRBJ2-3; 7 nucleotides agree with TRBD2. V dropped 0 bases and J dropped 0; count of bases not matched to a gene: 18. CDR1 and CDR2 from the germline V gene are LGHNA and YNFKEQ. The CDR3 is 21 amino acids. The CDR3 DNA sequence: TGTGCCAGCAGCCAAGATATCCCCCCGGCTAGCGGAGCCTATAGCACAGATACGCAGTATTTT. This gives the protein CASSQDIPPASGAYSTDTQYF.

Relative to its sample, this clone is medium-sized. The chain links TRBV7-2 to TRBJ2-2; 10 positions match TRBD1. J gave up 4 bases and V 5 bases, and 4 bases lay outside the gene matches. There are 15 residues in the CDR3. CDR1 and CDR2 from the germline V gene are SGHTA and FQGNSA. CDR3 bases: TGTGCCAGCAGCCCTGGGACAGGGGTCACCGGGGAGCTGTTTTTT. The encoded protein is CASSPGTGVTGELFF.

DNA of the CDR3: TGTGCCAGCAGTCCTCTAATCGGCAATCAGCCCCAGCATTTT. It specifies CASSPLIGNQPQHF. The rearrangement joins TRBV2 to TRBJ1-5; D uncertain. The CDR3 runs 14 residues. V was cut by 5 bases and J by 2 bases, with 10 bases left in between. Germline V gene lookup returns CDR1 SNHLY and CDR2 FYNNEI.

Relative to its sample, this clone is medium-sized. This sequence joins TRBV11-3 and TRBJ2-7, with 8 positions matching TRBD2. V lost 0 bases to trimming and J lost 2 bases; unmatched junction nucleotides: 6. The CDR3 spans 16 residues. Germline loops: CDR1 SGHNT, CDR2 YENEEA. CDR3 residues: CASSLERGGGTYEQYF. CDR3 nucleotide sequence: TGTGCCAGCAGCTTAGAACGGGGCGGGGGGACCTACGAGCAGTACTTC.

V gene TRBV7-9 combines with J gene TRBJ1-4; D is perhaps TRBD1 (5 bases). The V gene lost 1 base and the J gene lost 11 bases, with 17 bases spanning the gap. This CDR3 is 15 amino acids long. Germline values: CDR1 SEHNR, CDR2 FQNEAQ (reference sequence). CDR3 region: CASSLGGGSGVKLFF. CDR3 in DNA: TGTGCCAGCAGCTTAGGGGGCGGCTCGGGAGTCAAACTGTTTTTT. Full variable domain (missing parts from reference TRBV7-9 and TRBJ1-4): DTGVSQNPRHKITKRGQNVTFRCDPISEHNRLYWYRQTLGQGPEFLTYFQNEAQLEKSRLLSDRFSAERPKGSFSTLEIQRTEQGDSAMYLCASSLGGGSGVKLFFGSGTQLSVL.

The V and J genes are TRBV10-3 and TRBJ1-2; no reliable D call. The CDR3 is 13 amino acids. Germline loops: CDR1 ENHRY, CDR2 SYGVKD. The V gene lost 3 bases and the J gene lost 3 bases, with 8 bases spanning the gap. The CDR3 reads CAISEAQDYGYTF. The CDR3, as DNA: TGTGCCATCAGTGAAGCTCAGGACTATGGCTACACCTTC.

This clone appeared a few times. The CDR3, as DNA: TGTGCCAGTAGTGTGACAGGAAAGGCGTCCTATGGCTACACCTTC. As protein: CASSVTGKASYGYTF. V usage is TRBV19 and J usage is TRBJ1-2, with a possible D match to TRBD1 (6 bases). The CDR3 extends over 15 amino acids. CDR1 is LNHDA, CDR2 SQIVND, per germline (reference sequence). With 5 bases removed from V and 4 bases from J, the gap between germline ends came to 17 bases.

V usage is TRBV2 and J usage is TRBJ2-3; 10 bases agree with TRBD2. The CDR3 totals 14 residues. The germline CDR1 and CDR2 sequences are SNHLY and FYNNEI. The ends lost 6 bases at V and 6 bases at J; junction bases unmatched: 6. DNA of the CDR3: TGTGCCAGCAGAGTAGCGGGGGGATCGGATACGCAGTATTTT. Translating it yields CASRVAGGSDTQYF.